Reported below is one T cell receptor beta chain. This record comes from a study of blood T cells in healthy people across ages. Background on the study: Roughly one uniquely barcoded beta molecule per two T cells was captured.

V lost 5 bases and J 6 bases, leaving 13 bases between the germline ends. The CDR3 totals 13 residues. CDR1 and CDR2 from the germline V gene are SEHNR and FQNEAQ (reference sequence). Per sample, extraction of total RNA gave at least 6 micrograms in every case. Primers used in a second PCR of roughly 7 to 12 cycles were a sample-barcoded 5' primer and a J-beta primer mix. Every sample gave at least 2.5 million paired-end reads containing CDR3. TCRdb reprocessed the 5' RACE reads via MiXCR and lists one record per CDR3 protein. The table lists over 1.5 million distinct CDR3 sequences, around 50% of them singletons.

Sample: blood. The receptor comes from a woman aged 40 to 50 in good health. J is TRBJ1-2 and V is TRBV7-9; D remains ambiguous. The CDR3 bases are TGTGCCAGCAGCGCCGACGGACGTCATGGCTACACCTTC. It specifies CASSADGRHGYTF.